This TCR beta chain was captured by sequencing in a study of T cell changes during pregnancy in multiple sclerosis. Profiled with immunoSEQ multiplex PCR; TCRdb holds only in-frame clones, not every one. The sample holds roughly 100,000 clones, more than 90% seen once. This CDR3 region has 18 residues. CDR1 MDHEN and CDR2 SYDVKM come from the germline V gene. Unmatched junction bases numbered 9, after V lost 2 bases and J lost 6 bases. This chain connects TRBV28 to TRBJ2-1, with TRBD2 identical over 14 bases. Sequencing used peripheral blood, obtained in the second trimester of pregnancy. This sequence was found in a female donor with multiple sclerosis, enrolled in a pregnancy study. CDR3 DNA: TGTGCCAGCAGTTTACGAAAGGTGACTAGCGGGAGGGTCAATGAGCAGTTCTTC. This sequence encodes CASSLRKVTSGRVNEQFF.